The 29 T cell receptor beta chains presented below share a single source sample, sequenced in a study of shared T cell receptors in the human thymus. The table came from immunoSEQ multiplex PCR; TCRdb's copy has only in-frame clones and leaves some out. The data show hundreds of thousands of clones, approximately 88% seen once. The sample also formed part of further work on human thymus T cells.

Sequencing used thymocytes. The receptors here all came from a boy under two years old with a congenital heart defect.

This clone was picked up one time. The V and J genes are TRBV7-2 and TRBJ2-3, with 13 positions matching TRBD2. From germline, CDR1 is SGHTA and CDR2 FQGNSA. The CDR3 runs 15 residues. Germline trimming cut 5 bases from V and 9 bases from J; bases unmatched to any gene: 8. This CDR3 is CASSPGTSGVKTQYF. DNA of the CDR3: TGTGCCAGCAGCCCAGGGACTAGCGGGGTGAAAACGCAGTATTTT.

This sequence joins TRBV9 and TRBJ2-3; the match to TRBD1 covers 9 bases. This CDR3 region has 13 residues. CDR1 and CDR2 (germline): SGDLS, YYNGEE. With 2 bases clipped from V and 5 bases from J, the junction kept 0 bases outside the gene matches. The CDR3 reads CASSVGQGDTQYF. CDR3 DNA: TGTGCCAGCAGCGTGGGACAGGGAGATACGCAGTATTTT.

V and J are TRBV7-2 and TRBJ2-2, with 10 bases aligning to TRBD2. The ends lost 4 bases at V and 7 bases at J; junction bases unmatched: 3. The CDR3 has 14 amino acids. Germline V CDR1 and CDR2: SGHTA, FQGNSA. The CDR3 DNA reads TGTGCCAGCAGCTACCTAGCGGGAGTCGGGGAGCTGTTTTTT. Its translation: CASSYLAGVGELFF.

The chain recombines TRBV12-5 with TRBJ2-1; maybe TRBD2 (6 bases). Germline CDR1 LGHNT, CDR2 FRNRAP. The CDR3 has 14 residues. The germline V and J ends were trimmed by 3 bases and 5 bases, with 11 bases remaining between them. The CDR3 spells CASGFAGSDNEQFF. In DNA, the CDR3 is TGTGCTAGTGGTTTTGCGGGATCAGACAATGAGCAGTTCTTC.

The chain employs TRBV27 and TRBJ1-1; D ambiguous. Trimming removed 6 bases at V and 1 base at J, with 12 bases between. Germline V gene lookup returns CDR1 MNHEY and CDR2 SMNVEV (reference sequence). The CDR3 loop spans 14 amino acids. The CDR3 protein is CASRQRSKNTEAFF. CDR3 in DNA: TGTGCCAGCAGGCAACGGTCTAAGAACACTGAAGCTTTCTTT.

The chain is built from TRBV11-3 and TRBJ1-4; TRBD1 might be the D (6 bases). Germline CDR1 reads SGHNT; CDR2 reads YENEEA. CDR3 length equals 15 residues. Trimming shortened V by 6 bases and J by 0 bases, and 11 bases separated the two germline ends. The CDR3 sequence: CASSLRTATNEKLFF. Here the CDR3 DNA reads TGTGCCAGCAGTCTCCGGACAGCAACTAATGAAAAACTGTTTTTT.

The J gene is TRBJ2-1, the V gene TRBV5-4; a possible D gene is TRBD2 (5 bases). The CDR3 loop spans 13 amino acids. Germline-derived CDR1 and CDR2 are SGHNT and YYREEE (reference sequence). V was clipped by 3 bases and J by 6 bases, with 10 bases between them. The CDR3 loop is CASSSDSPNEQFF. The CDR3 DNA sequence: TGTGCCAGCAGCTCGGACTCACCCAATGAGCAGTTCTTC.

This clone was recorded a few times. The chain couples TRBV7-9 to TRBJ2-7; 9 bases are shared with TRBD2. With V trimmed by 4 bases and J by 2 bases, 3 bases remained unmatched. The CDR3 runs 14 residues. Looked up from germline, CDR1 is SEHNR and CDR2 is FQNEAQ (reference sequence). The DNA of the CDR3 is TGTGCCAGCAGCTCGGGACTAGCTGCCTACGAGCAGTACTTC. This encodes CASSSGLAAYEQYF.

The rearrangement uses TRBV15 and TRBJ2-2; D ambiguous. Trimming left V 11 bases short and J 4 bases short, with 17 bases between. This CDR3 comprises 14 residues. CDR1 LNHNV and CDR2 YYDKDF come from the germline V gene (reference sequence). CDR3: CAVRRNVITGELFF. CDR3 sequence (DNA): TGTGCCGTCCGGCGGAACGTAATCACCGGGGAGCTGTTTTTT.

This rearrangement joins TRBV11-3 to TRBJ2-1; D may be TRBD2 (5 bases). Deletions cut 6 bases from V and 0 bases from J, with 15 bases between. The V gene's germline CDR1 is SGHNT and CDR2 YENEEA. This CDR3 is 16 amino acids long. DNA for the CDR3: TGTGCCAGCAGTGGAGGCGGGTGGAGCTCCTACAATGAGCAGTTCTTC. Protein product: CASSGGGWSSYNEQFF.

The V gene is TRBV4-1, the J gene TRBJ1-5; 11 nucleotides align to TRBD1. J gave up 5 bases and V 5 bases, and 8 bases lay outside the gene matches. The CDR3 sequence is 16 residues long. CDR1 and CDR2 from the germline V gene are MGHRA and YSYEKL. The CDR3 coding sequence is TGCGCCAGCAGCGCCCCGGGACAGGGGGTCGATCAGCCCCAGCATTTT. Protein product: CASSAPGQGVDQPQHF.

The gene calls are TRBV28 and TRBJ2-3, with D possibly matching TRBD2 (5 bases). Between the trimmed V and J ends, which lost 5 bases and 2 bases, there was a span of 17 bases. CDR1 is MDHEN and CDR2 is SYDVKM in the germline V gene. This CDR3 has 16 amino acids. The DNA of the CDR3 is TGTGCCAGCAGTCTCTCCCGGACTGACCTCACAGATACGCAGTATTTT. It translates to CASSLSRTDLTDTQYF.

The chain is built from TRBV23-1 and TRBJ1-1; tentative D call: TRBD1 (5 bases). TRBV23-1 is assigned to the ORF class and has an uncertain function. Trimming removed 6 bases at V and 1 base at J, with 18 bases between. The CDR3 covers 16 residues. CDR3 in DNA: TGCGCCAGCAGCCCGACCCTTATAGGACAGAACACTGAAGCTTTCTTT. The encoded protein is CASSPTLIGQNTEAFF.

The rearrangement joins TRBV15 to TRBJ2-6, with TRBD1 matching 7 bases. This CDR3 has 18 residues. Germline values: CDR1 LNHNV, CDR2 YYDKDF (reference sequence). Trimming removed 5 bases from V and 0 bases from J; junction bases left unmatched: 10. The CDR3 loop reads CATSCTDRPRSGANVLTF. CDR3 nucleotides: TGTGCCACCAGCTGCACGGACAGGCCCCGCTCTGGGGCCAACGTCCTGACTTTC.

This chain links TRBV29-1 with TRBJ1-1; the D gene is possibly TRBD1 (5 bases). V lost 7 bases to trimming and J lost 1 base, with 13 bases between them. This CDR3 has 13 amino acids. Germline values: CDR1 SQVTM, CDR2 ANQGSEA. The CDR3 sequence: CSAGVGGNTEAFF. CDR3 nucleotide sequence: TGCAGCGCCGGTGTGGGGGGGAACACTGAAGCTTTCTTT.

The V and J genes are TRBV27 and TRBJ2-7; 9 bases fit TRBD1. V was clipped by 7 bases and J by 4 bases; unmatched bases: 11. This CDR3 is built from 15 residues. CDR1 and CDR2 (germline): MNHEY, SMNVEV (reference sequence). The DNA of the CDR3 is TGTGCCAGCACGTCATTACAGGGGGCAATGTACGAGCAGTACTTC. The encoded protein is CASTSLQGAMYEQYF.

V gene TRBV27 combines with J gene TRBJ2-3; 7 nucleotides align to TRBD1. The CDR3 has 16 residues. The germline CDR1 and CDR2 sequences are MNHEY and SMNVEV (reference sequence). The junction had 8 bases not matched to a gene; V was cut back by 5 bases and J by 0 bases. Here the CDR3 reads CASSPYGTESTDTQYF. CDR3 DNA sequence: TGTGCCAGCAGTCCTTACGGGACAGAGAGCACAGATACGCAGTATTTT.

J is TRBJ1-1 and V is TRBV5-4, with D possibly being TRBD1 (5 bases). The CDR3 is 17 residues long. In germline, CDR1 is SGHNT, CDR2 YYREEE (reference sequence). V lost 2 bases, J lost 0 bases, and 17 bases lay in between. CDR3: CASSLVQGTPLNTEAFF. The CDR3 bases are TGTGCCAGCAGCTTAGTCCAGGGAACCCCTTTGAACACTGAAGCTTTCTTT.

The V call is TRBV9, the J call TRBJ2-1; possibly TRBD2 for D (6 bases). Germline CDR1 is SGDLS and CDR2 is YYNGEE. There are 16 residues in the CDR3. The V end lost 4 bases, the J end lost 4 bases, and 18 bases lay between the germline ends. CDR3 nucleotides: TGTGCCAGCAGCCCTTTGTCCGGGACTCCTTACAATGAGCAGTTCTTC. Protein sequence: CASSPLSGTPYNEQFF.

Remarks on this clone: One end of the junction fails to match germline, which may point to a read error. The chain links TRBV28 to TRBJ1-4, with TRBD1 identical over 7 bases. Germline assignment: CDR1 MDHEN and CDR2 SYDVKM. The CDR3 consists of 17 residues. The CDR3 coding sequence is TGTGCCAGCAGCTTATACGAACCGGGACAGTCTAATGAAAAACTGTTTTTT. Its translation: CASSLYEPGQSNEKLFF.

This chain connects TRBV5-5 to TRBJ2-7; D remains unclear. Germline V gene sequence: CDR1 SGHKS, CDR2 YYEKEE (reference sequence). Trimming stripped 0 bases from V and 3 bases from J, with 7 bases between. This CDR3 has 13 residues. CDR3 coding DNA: TGTGCCAGCAGCTTGGCCTTCGGCTACGAGCAGTACTTC. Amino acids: CASSLAFGYEQYF. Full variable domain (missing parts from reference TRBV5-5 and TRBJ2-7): DAGVTQSPTHLIKTRGQQVTLRCSPISGHKSVSWYQQVLGQGPQFIFQYYEKEERGRGNFPDRFSARQFPNYSSELNVNALLLGDSALYLCASSLAFGYEQYFGPGTRLTVT.

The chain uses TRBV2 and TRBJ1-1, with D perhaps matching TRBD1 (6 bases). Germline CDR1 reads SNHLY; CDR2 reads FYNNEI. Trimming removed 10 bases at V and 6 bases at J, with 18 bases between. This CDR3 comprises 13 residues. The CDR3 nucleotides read TGTGCCACGGCAGCTAACAGGGAAGCTGAAGCTTTCTTT. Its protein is CATAANREAEAFF.

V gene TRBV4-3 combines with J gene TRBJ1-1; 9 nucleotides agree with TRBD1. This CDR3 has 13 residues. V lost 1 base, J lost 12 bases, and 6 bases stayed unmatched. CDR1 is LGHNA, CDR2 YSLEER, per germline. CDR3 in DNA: TGCGCCAGCAGCCAAGTTGGGGACAGGGTGACTTTCTTT. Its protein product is CASSQVGDRVTFF.

The CDR3 nucleotides are TGTGCCAGCAGTTCACTCACTAGCGGAGTGAACACCGGGGAGCTGTTTTTT. This translates into CASSSLTSGVNTGELFF. The gene calls are TRBV28 and TRBJ2-2; TRBD2 matches 8 bases. J gave up 1 base and V 4 bases, and 8 bases lay outside the gene matches. The length of the CDR3 is 17 residues. CDR1 and CDR2 from the germline V gene are MDHEN and SYDVKM.

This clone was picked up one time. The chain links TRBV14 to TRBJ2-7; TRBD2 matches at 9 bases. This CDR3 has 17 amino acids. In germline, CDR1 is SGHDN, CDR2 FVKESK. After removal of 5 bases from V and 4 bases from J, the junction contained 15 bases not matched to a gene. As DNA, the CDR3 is TGTGCCAGCAGCAAGAGGGCGCGGGAGGGCCCTTCATACGAGCAGTACTTC. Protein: CASSKRAREGPSYEQYF.

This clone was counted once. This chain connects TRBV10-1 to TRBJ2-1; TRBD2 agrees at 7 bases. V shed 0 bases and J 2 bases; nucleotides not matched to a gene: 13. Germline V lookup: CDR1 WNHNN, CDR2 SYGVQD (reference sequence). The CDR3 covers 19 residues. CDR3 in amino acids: CASSESSPLGEGPYNEQFF. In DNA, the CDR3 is TGCGCCAGCAGTGAGTCAAGCCCATTGGGGGAGGGGCCCTACAATGAGCAGTTCTTC.

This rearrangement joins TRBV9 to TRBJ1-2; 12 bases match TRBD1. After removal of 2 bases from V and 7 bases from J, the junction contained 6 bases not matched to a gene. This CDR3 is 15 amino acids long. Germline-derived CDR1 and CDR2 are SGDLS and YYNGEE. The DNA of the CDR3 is TGTGCCAGCAGCGTCCGGGACAGGGGGCTTCGTGGCTACACCTTC. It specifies CASSVRDRGLRGYTF.

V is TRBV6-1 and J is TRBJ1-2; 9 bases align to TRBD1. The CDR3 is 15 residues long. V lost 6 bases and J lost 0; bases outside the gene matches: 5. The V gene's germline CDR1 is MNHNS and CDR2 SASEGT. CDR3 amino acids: CASRDRDRANYGYTF. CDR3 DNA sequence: TGTGCCAGCAGGGACCGGGACAGGGCTAACTATGGCTACACCTTC.

CDR3 in DNA: TGTGCCAGCTCCTATAACGGACTAGCGGGAACTACTGCCGGCACAGATACGCAGTATTTT. Residues: CASSYNGLAGTTAGTDTQYF. The chain combines TRBV27 with TRBJ2-3; 12 bases agree with TRBD2. This CDR3 region has 20 residues. CDR1 and CDR2 (germline): MNHEY, SMNVEV (reference sequence). The junction had 19 bases not matched to a gene; V was cut back by 8 bases and J by 1 base.